These 29 T cell receptor beta chains were all obtained from the same sample, sequenced in a study of T cell changes during pregnancy in multiple sclerosis. The method was immunoSEQ multiplex PCR; TCRdb's version includes in-frame clones alone and lacks a portion of them. The repertoire holds tens of thousands of clones, with 91% as singletons. This material consisted of peripheral blood, taken after pregnancy. The source is a female donor in good health, enrolled as a control in a pregnancy study.

This clone was recorded once. This sequence joins TRBV4-3 and TRBJ2-2; D is uncertain. This CDR3 region has 15 residues. Germline V CDR1 and CDR2: LGHNA, YSLEER. Trimming left V 1 base short and J 3 bases short, with 9 bases between. The CDR3, as DNA: TGCGCCAGCAGCCAAGGGAACAGTCACACCGGGGAGCTGTTTTTT. Protein: CASSQGNSHTGELFF.

The chain recombines TRBV28 with TRBJ1-3; TRBD1 is a possible D gene (5 bases). Trimming removed 2 bases from V and 2 bases from J, with 7 bases in between. The CDR3 spans 14 residues. The germline CDR1 and CDR2 sequences are MDHEN and SYDVKM. In DNA, the CDR3 is TGTGCCAGCAGTTTAGCGGGACCTGGAAACACCATATATTTT. Amino acids: CASSLAGPGNTIYF.

This rearrangement joins TRBV29-1 to TRBJ2-7, with TRBD1 matching over 10 bases. V lost 5 bases, J lost 4 bases, and 2 bases stayed unmatched. Germline CDR1 reads SQVTM; CDR2 reads ANQGSEA. The CDR3 covers 12 residues. The CDR3 sequence: CSVQGQGYEQYF. Written as DNA, the CDR3 is TGCAGCGTTCAGGGACAGGGGTACGAGCAGTACTTC.

The V call is TRBV18, the J call TRBJ2-7, with D tentatively TRBD2 (5 bases). The CDR3 is 13 residues long. CDR1 and CDR2 (germline): KGHSH, LQKENI. Trimming left V 4 bases short and J 0 bases short, with 7 bases between. CDR3 loop: CASSLRDSYEQYF. CDR3 bases: TGTGCCAGCTCACTCCGGGACTCCTACGAGCAGTACTTC.

The chain links TRBV7-9 to TRBJ2-7; D uncertain. Between the trimmed V and J ends, which lost 5 bases and 5 bases, there was a span of 13 bases. This CDR3 is built from 13 residues. Per the germline V gene, CDR1 is SEHNR and CDR2 is FQNEAQ (reference sequence). In DNA form, the CDR3 reads TGTGCCAGCAGCCCCCCCCATGTTGACGAGCAGTACTTC. This translates into CASSPPHVDEQYF.

Remarks on this clone: A junction end diverges from the germline sequence, so it may reflect a read error. The chain uses TRBV7-2 and TRBJ1-1; D unresolved. The CDR3 is 14 residues long. Germline V lookup: CDR1 SGHTA, CDR2 FQGNSA. The CDR3 protein is CVSSLVLVGTEAFF. The CDR3 DNA follows: TGTGTCAGCAGCTTAGTTCTGGTCGGCACTGAAGCTTTCTTT.

The CDR3 loop is CASSYVRTGFDEQYF. The CDR3 DNA reads TGTGCCAGCAGTTACGTTAGGACAGGGTTCGACGAGCAGTACTTC. The chain carries TRBV27 and TRBJ2-7, with 8 bases fitting TRBD1. The V gene end was trimmed by 4 bases and the J gene end by 5 bases; junction bases not matched to a gene: 10. CDR3 length equals 15 residues. Germline V gene sequence: CDR1 MNHEY, CDR2 SMNVEV (reference sequence).

The chain couples TRBV4-3 to TRBJ2-7; a possible D gene is TRBD2 (5 bases). Germline lookup yields CDR1 LGHNA and CDR2 YSLEER. V lost 1 base to trimming and J lost 0 bases, with 10 bases between them. This CDR3 comprises 15 residues. CDR3 residues: CASSQGTGSSYEQYF. The DNA for the CDR3 is TGCGCCAGCAGCCAAGGCACGGGAAGCTCCTACGAGCAGTACTTC.

V usage is TRBV9 and J usage is TRBJ2-2; D is unresolved. The germline V gene has CDR1 SGDLS and CDR2 YYNGEE. The CDR3 totals 13 residues. The germline V and J ends were trimmed by 4 bases and 4 bases, with 8 bases remaining between them. CDR3 protein: CASSRAGTGELFF. The CDR3 nucleotides read TGTGCCAGCAGCCGTGCAGGCACCGGGGAGCTGTTTTTT.

This rearrangement joins TRBV5-1 to TRBJ1-2, with 9 bases aligning to TRBD1. J gave up 4 bases and V 0 bases, and 7 bases lay outside the gene matches. Germline CDR1 is SGHRS and CDR2 is YFSETQ. This CDR3 has 16 residues. Written as DNA, the CDR3 is TGCGCCAGCAGCTTGGAGGAATCGGGACAGGGCTATGGCTACACCTTC. It translates to CASSLEESGQGYGYTF.

The chain combines TRBV25-1 with TRBJ1-2; weak D call: TRBD1 (6 bases). This CDR3 region has 16 residues. Trimming took 7 bases from V and 8 from J, leaving 26 bases between them. From germline, CDR1 is MGHDK and CDR2 SYGVNS. The CDR3 nucleotides read TGTGCCAGCACCTCCTTCCCCCAAGGGGGAGAAGAGGGCTACACCTTC. This translates into CASTSFPQGGEEGYTF.

The rearrangement links TRBV10-1 to TRBJ2-3; TRBD1 matches at 7 bases. The CDR3 is 20 residues long. The V and J ends lost 8 bases and 2 bases, in that order; junction bases with no gene match: 25. Germline assignment: CDR1 WNHNN and CDR2 SYGVQD (reference sequence). CDR3 DNA sequence: TGCGCCAGCTCTCAGCACGGGACAGAGGAGGATTGCTATGTCACAGATACGCAGTATTTT. Its protein product is CASSQHGTEEDCYVTDTQYF.

The chain employs TRBV4-3 and TRBJ2-5, with TRBD1 matching over 8 bases. Germline V gene lookup returns CDR1 LGHNA and CDR2 YSLEER. The junction had 8 bases not matched to a gene; V was cut back by 2 bases and J by 0 bases. The CDR3 extends over 17 amino acids. The CDR3 reads CASSQYLGQDYQETQYF. In DNA, the CDR3 is TGCGCCAGCAGCCAATACCTGGGACAGGACTACCAAGAGACCCAGTACTTC.

This clone was seen a handful of times. The DNA of the CDR3 is TGTGCTAGTGGTTTCAGGGATGCCTACAATGAGCAGTTCTTC. Translation: CASGFRDAYNEQFF. J is TRBJ2-1 and V is TRBV12-5, with a tentative D call TRBD1 (5 bases). The CDR3 has 14 amino acids. From germline, CDR1 is LGHNT and CDR2 FRNRAP. The V end lost 3 bases, the J end lost 2 bases, and 8 bases lay between the germline ends.

The J gene is TRBJ1-6, the V gene TRBV6-4, with 7 bases lining up with TRBD1. The V gene's germline CDR1 is MRHNA and CDR2 SNTAGT. The CDR3 spans 13 residues. After removal of 5 bases from V and 7 bases from J, the junction contained 2 bases not matched to a gene. The CDR3 sequence is CASSPGGNSPLHF. The DNA for the CDR3 is TGTGCCAGCAGTCCAGGGGGAAATTCACCCCTCCACTTT.

The gene calls are TRBV5-5 and TRBJ2-3, with D maybe TRBD1 (6 bases). The CDR3 runs to 15 residues. The V gene's germline CDR1 is SGHKS and CDR2 YYEKEE (reference sequence). Trimming removed 0 bases from V and 4 bases from J, with 12 bases in between. CDR3 DNA: TGTGCCAGCAGCTTGGGCAGGGGTGGTCCAGATACGCAGTATTTT. Amino acid sequence: CASSLGRGGPDTQYF.

V is TRBV11-2 and J is TRBJ2-7; D is possibly TRBD1 (5 bases). Trimming removed 2 bases from V and 3 bases from J, with 14 bases in between. The CDR3 covers 15 residues. Germline loops: CDR1 SGHAT, CDR2 FQNNGV. This CDR3 is CASSLYATDIYEQYF. In DNA, the CDR3 is TGTGCCAGCAGCTTATATGCGACAGACATCTACGAGCAGTACTTC.

V usage is TRBV5-8 and J usage is TRBJ1-5, with 7 positions matching TRBD1. V shed 6 bases, J shed 3 bases, and the junction held 9 bases outside the gene matches. Germline V gives CDR1 SGHTS, CDR2 YDEGEE. This CDR3 has 15 amino acids. The CDR3 reads CASKLPGTVNQPQHF. The CDR3 region has the DNA TGTGCCAGCAAGCTCCCCGGGACAGTCAATCAGCCCCAGCATTTT.

The table lists this clone with a count of one. The chain employs TRBV4-2 and TRBJ1-2; perhaps TRBD1 as D (5 bases). The CDR3 has 13 residues. The ends were cut back, 1 base at V and 8 bases at J, with 11 bases in the middle. Germline CDR1 LGHNA, CDR2 YNFKEQ. DNA of the CDR3: TGTGCCAGCAGCCAAGGCTACCAGGGCGGCTACACCTTC. Residues: CASSQGYQGGYTF.

The CDR3 loop is CASSPTGGLGKRAGGTIYF. CDR3 sequence (DNA): TGTGCCAGCAGTCCCACAGGGGGTTTGGGAAAAAGGGCCGGAGGCACCATATATTTT. This chain joins TRBV28 and TRBJ1-3; TRBD1 agrees at 8 bases. This CDR3 is built from 19 residues. Looked up from germline, CDR1 is MDHEN and CDR2 is SYDVKM. V gave up 5 bases and J gave up 9 bases; unmatched junction bases: 24.

The V gene is TRBV6-5, the J gene TRBJ2-3; no reliable D call. Germline V gene sequence: CDR1 MNHEY, CDR2 SVGAGI. The length of the CDR3 is 14 residues. The V gene lost 0 bases and the J gene lost 0 bases, with 4 bases spanning the gap. In DNA form, the CDR3 reads TGTGCCAGCAGTTACTCGAGTAGCACAGATACGCAGTATTTT. Translated, it gives CASSYSSSTDTQYF.

The chain employs TRBV18 and TRBJ1-2; 12 bases are shared with TRBD1. The CDR3 spans 17 residues. V lost 1 base to trimming and J lost 5 bases; unmatched junction nucleotides: 8. CDR1 and CDR2 (germline): KGHSH, LQKENI. Written as DNA, the CDR3 is TGTGCCAGCTCACCACAGGGACAGGGGGCTACATCTTATGGCTACACCTTC. Protein sequence: CASSPQGQGATSYGYTF.

J is TRBJ1-6 and V is TRBV6-5; D gene unclear. This CDR3 comprises 16 residues. The V gene's germline CDR1 is MNHEY and CDR2 SVGAGI. The ends were cut back, 2 bases at V and 6 bases at J, with 14 bases in the middle. The CDR3 nucleotides read TGTGCCAGCAGTTACAGGACCGGGAGCTCTAATTCACCCCTCCACTTT. Residues: CASSYRTGSSNSPLHF.

The V gene is TRBV6-6, the J gene TRBJ1-3; TRBD1 matches 10 bases. The CDR3 spans 15 residues. J lost 1 base, V lost 8 bases, and 5 bases had no gene match. The V gene's germline CDR1 is MNHNY and CDR2 SVGAGI (reference sequence). CDR3 nucleotides: TGTGCCAGCCTCCCGGACAGGGGGTCTGGAAACACCATATATTTT. Protein sequence: CASLPDRGSGNTIYF.

This clone was picked up one time. J is TRBJ2-5 and V is TRBV11-2, with a possible D match to TRBD2 (6 bases). The V and J ends lost 6 bases and 4 bases respectively, with 15 bases between them. This CDR3 spans 14 amino acids. The germline CDR1 and CDR2 sequences are SGHAT and FQNNGV. CDR3 DNA: TGTGCCAGCAGAGGAGGGGCGGGGAGAGAGACCCAGTACTTC. This encodes CASRGGAGRETQYF.

V usage is TRBV6-5 and J usage is TRBJ2-2, with 7 bases fitting TRBD2. With 3 bases clipped from V and 3 bases from J, the junction kept 4 bases outside the gene matches. The V gene's germline CDR1 is MNHEY and CDR2 SVGAGI. The CDR3 consists of 15 residues. The CDR3, as DNA: TGTGCCAGCAGTTATTCACTAGCGTACACCGGGGAGCTGTTTTTT. This sequence encodes CASSYSLAYTGELFF.

CDR3 DNA: TGTGCCAGCAGTTACCGTTACCGGGCCGGAGGCGATGGCTACACCTTC. It is translated as CASSYRYRAGGDGYTF. This sequence joins TRBV6-5 and TRBJ1-2; no clear D. CDR1 is MNHEY, CDR2 SVGAGI, per germline. The V and J ends lost 2 bases and 6 bases respectively, with 19 bases between them. The CDR3 extends over 16 amino acids.

The chain recombines TRBV7-6 with TRBJ2-3; 7 positions match TRBD1. Germline values: CDR1 SGHVS, CDR2 FNYEAQ. The trim removed 3 bases at V and 4 bases at J, leaving 4 bases unmatched. CDR3 length: 14 residues. The CDR3 DNA sequence: TGTGCCAGCAGCTTCTACAGGGGCCCAGATACGCAGTATTTT. It specifies CASSFYRGPDTQYF.

The rearrangement joins TRBV7-3 to TRBJ2-3; D is unclear. The germline V and J ends were trimmed by 2 bases and 4 bases, with 13 bases remaining between them. Germline CDR1 and CDR2: SGHTA and FQGTGA. CDR3 length: 15 residues. CDR3 sequence (DNA): TGTGCCAGCAGCTTATTAGTTGGCGGCTCAGATACGCAGTATTTT. Translation gives CASSLLVGGSDTQYF.